This T cell receptor beta chain was recorded in a study of T-cell memory formation after mild COVID-19. Turning to the study itself: Clusters were largely donor specific. Study findings and constraints: CM and EM subsets held most contracting CD4+ clones; EMRA held CD8+ ones.

UMIs and sample barcodes were carried by the TCR alpha and TCR beta cDNA libraries that 5'RACE produced using constant-segment primers. TCRdb redid the calling of the 5' RACE reads with MiXCR, one entry per CDR3 protein. The sample lists 150,000 or so distinct CDR3 sequences; 13% to 15% were seen once. Germline CDR1 reads SGHRS; CDR2 reads YFSETQ. The CDR3 contains 13 residues. This clonotype was seen just once. The antigen remains undetermined. The likely explanation is a read error, given a far larger clone one base away. V gene TRBV5-1 combines with J gene TRBJ2-7; no clear D gene. This TCR came from an adult woman who had mild COVID-19 (a few samples of this study predate the infection). Cell type and time point are not known. Material: PBMCs or a T cell subset sorted from them (not recorded which). DNA of the CDR3: TGCGCCAGCATCTTGGGCAGCTCCTACGAGCAGTACTTC. Encoded protein: CASILGSSYEQYF.